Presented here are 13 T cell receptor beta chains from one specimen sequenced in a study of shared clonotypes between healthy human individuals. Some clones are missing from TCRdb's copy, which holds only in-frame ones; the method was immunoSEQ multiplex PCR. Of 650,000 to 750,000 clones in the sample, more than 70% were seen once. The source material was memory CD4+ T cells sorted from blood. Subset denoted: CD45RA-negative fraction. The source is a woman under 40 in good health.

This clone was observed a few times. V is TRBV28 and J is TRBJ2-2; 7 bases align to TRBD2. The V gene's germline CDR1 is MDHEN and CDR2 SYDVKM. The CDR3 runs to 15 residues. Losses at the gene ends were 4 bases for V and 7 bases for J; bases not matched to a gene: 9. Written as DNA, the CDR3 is TGTGCCAGCAGTTCCCCTGCGGGAGCAAACGGGGAGCTGTTTTTT. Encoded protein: CASSSPAGANGELFF.

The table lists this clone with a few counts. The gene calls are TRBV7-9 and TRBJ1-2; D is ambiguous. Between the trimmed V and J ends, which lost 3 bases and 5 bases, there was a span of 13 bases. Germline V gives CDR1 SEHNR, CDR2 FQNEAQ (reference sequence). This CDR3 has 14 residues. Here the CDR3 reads CASSFQDRVYGYTF. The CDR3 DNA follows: TGTGCCAGCAGCTTCCAGGACCGTGTTTATGGCTACACCTTC. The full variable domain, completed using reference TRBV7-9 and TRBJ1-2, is DTGVSQNPRHKITKRGQNVTFRCDPISEHNRLYWYRQTLGQGPEFLTYFQNEAQLEKSRLLSDRFSAERPKGSFSTLEIQRTEQGDSAMYLCASSFQDRVYGYTFGSGTRLTVV.

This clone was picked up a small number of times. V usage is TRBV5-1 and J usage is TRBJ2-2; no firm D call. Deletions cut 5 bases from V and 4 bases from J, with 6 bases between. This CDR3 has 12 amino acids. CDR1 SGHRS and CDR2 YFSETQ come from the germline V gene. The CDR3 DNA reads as TGCGCCAGCAGTGAACCCACCGGGGAGCTGTTTTTT. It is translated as CASSEPTGELFF. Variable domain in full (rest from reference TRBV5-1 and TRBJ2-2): KAGVTQTPRYLIKTRGQQVTLSCSPISGHRSVSWYQQTPGQGLQFLFEYFSETQRNKGNFPGRFSGRQFSNSRSEMNVSTLELGDSALYLCASSEPTGELFFGEGSRLTVL.

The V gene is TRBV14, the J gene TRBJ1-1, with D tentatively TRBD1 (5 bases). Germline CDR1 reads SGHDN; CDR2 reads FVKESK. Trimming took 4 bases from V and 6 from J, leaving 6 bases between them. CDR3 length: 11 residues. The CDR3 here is CASSRGPEAFF. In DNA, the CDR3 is TGTGCCAGCAGCCGGGGCCCTGAAGCTTTCTTT.

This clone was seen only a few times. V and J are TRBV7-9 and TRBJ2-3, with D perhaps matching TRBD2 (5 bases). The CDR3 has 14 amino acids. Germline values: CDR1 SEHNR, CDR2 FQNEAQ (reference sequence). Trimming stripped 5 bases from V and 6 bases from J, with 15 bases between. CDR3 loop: CASSQSGSRDTQYF. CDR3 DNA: TGTGCCAGCAGCCAGAGTGGGAGTAGGGATACGCAGTATTTT.

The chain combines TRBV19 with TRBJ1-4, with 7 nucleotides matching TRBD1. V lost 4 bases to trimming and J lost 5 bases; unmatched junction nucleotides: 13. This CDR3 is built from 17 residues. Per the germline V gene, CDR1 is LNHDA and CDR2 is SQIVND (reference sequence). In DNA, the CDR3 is TGTGCCAGTAGTACCCGACAGGGAAGGACCACAAATGAAAAACTGTTTTTT. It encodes CASSTRQGRTTNEKLFF.

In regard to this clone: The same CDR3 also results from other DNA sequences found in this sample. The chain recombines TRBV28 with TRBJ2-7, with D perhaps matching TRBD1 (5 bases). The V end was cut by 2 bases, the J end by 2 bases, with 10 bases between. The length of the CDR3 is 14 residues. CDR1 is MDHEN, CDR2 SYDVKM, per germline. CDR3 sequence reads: CASSLPRVPYEQYF. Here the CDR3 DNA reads TGTGCCAGCAGTTTACCCAGGGTCCCCTACGAGCAGTACTTC.

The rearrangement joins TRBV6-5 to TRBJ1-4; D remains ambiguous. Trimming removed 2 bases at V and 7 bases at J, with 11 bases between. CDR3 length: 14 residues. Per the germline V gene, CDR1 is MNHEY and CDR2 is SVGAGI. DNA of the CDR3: TGTGCCAGCAGTTACGACCCCCGGGGTGAAAAACTGTTTTTT. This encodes CASSYDPRGEKLFF.

CDR3 in amino acids: CASSALGLAGNTGELFF. Written as DNA, the CDR3 is TGTGCCAGCAGCGCCCTGGGACTAGCGGGGAACACCGGGGAGCTGTTTTTT. The rearrangement uses TRBV28 and TRBJ2-2; 12 bases are a match to TRBD2. CDR1 and CDR2 (germline): MDHEN, SYDVKM. The CDR3 sequence is 17 residues long. V was clipped by 6 bases and J by 1 base; unmatched bases: 6. The whole variable domain, remainder taken from reference TRBV28 and TRBJ2-2, is DVKVTQSSRYLVKRTGEKVFLECVQDMDHENMFWYRQDPGLGLRLIYFSYDVKMKEKGDIPEGYSVSREKKERFSLILESASTNQTSMYLCASSALGLAGNTGELFFGEGSRLTVL.

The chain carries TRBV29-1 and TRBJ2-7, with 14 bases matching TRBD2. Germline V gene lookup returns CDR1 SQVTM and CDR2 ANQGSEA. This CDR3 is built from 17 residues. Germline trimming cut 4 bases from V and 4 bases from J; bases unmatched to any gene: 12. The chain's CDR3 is CSVAFSMRLAGGYEQYF. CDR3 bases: TGCAGCGTTGCTTTTTCGATGAGACTAGCGGGAGGGTACGAGCAGTACTTC.

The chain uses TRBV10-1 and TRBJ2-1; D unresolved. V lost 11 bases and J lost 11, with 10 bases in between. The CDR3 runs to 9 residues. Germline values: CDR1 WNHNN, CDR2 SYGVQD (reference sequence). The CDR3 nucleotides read TGCGCCGGCACTCCTAAGCAGTTCTTC. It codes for CAGTPKQFF.

The CDR3 DNA is TGTGCCATCAGGGGGGTTAGCGGGCTTAGCACAGATACGCAGTATTTT. This sequence encodes CAIRGVSGLSTDTQYF. The chain carries TRBV10-3 and TRBJ2-3, with 7 bases identical to TRBD2. V dropped 6 bases and J dropped 0; count of bases not matched to a gene: 9. Looked up from germline, CDR1 is ENHRY and CDR2 is SYGVKD. The CDR3 runs 16 residues.

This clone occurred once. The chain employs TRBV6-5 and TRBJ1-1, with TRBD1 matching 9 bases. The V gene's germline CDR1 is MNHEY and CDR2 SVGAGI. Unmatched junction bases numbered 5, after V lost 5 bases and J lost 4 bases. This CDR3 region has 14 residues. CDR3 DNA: TGTGCCAGCAGTGCTGGGGACAGGGTCACTGAAGCTTTCTTT. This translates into CASSAGDRVTEAFF.